Given below is one T cell receptor beta chain in context. The antigen remains unidentified. Germline values: CDR1 MNHEY, CDR2 SMNVEV (reference sequence). The CDR3 length is 17 residues. Trimming left V 1 base short and J 4 bases short, with 16 bases between. Using immunoSEQ multiplex PCR, the repertoire was profiled, and TCRdb retains in-frame clones only, with some absent. The sample includes under 50,000 clones, roughly nine tenths of them seen just once. Unstimulated regulatory T cells (CD4+CD25+CD127-), CD4+CD25- non-regulatory cells, CD4 and CD8 cells were FACS-sorted from thawed PBMCs. Before regulatory T cell sorting, thawed PBMCs rested overnight at 37°C in 150 to 250 IU/ml IL-2. These data belong to a study of Tregs in tolerant kidney transplant recipients. Whole-study findings and limits: The small number of patients limits these findings pending further validation.

The sample taken for sequencing was Tregs from blood. The V gene is TRBV27, the J gene TRBJ2-2; D uncertain. The sequence was collected from a human donor in good health. In nucleotides, the CDR3 is TGTGCCAGCAGTTTATTTAGCCCCCGGCAAGGCACCGGGGAGCTGTTTTTT. Protein sequence: CASSLFSPRQGTGELFF.